These 5 T cell receptor beta chains originate from one sample sequenced in a study of blood T cells in healthy people across ages. The use of a sample-barcoded 5' primer and a J-beta primer mix characterized a second PCR of 7 to 11 cycles. TCRdb itself ran the 5' RACE reads through MiXCR, one entry per CDR3 protein. The sample records approximately 2,000,000 distinct CDR3 sequences, 30% to 40% being singletons. The sample was blood. The receptor source for this set is a human donor in good health.

This clonotype was recorded a few times. This rearrangement joins TRBV12-3 or TRBV12-4 to TRBJ1-2; D gene uncertain. V shed 3 bases and J shed 5 bases, with 13 bases lying between them. This CDR3 spans 14 amino acids. The CDR3 DNA sequence: TGTGCCAGCAGTTTTACCGAGGGCAATTATGGCTACACCTTC. Its translation is CASSFTEGNYGYTF.

This clonotype was observed a handful of times. The V gene is TRBV7-3, the J gene TRBJ2-1; D unclear. Per germline, CDR1 SGHTA and CDR2 FQGTGA. V was pared by 0 bases and J by 5 bases, with 8 bases between. This CDR3 is 14 amino acids long. The CDR3 sequence: CASSLTRVDNEQFF. CDR3 DNA: TGTGCCAGCAGCTTAACCAGAGTGGACAATGAGCAGTTCTTC.

This clonotype was detected only a few times. The rearrangement joins TRBV9 to TRBJ1-4; D unclear. Trimming took off 0 bases at V and 8 bases at J, with 14 bases between the two ends. Looked up from germline, CDR1 is SGDLS and CDR2 is YYNGEE. The CDR3 covers 15 residues. The CDR3: CASSVDGLAAEKLFF. The CDR3 DNA is TGTGCCAGCAGCGTAGATGGGTTAGCGGCAGAAAAACTGTTTTTT.

V gene TRBV7-9 combines with J gene TRBJ1-1; D gene ambiguous. V was cut by 5 bases and J by 1 base, with 14 bases left in between. The CDR3 length is 15 residues. Germline V gene sequence: CDR1 SEHNR, CDR2 FQNEAQ (reference sequence). CDR3 DNA sequence: TGTGCCAGCAGCGTCGTAGCCCTAAGGAACACTGAAGCTTTCTTT. The encoded protein is CASSVVALRNTEAFF.

V usage is TRBV4-3 and J usage is TRBJ2-1; 12 positions agree with TRBD2. There are 15 residues in the CDR3. Unmatched junction bases numbered 2, after V lost 3 bases and J lost 5 bases. CDR1 is LGHNA, CDR2 YSLEER, per germline. The CDR3 here is CASSQGLAGHNEQFF. The DNA of the CDR3 is TGCGCCAGCAGCCAGGGACTAGCGGGTCACAATGAGCAGTTCTTC.